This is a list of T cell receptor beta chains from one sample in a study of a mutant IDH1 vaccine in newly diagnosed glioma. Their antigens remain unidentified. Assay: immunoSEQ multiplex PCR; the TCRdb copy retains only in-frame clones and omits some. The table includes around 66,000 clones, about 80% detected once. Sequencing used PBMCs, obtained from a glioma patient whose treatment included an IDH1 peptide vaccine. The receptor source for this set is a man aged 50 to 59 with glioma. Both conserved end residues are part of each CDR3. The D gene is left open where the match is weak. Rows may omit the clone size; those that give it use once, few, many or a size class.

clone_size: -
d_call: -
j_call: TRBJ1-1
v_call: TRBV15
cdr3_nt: TGTGCCACCAGCGGGGGGACCTACACTGAAGCTTTCTTT
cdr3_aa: CATSGGTYTEAFF

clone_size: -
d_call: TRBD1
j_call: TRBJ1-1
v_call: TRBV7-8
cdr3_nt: TGTGCCAGCAGCCTTGGGACAGCAAACACTGAAGCTTTCTTT
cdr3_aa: CASSLGTANTEAFF

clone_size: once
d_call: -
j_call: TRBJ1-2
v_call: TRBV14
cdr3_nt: TGTGCCAGCAGCCAAGTCGGGGAGGGGTCTTTCTATGGCTACACCTTC
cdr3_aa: CASSQVGEGSFYGYTF

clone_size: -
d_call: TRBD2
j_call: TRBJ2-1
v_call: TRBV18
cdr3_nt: TGTGCCAGCTCACCAAAGATCTCGGGAGGGTTTAACAATGAGCAGTTCTTC
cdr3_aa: CASSPKISGGFNNEQFF

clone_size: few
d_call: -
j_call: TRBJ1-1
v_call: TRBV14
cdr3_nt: TGTGCCAGCAGGCCGACGACGGTCGACACTGAAGCTTTCTTT
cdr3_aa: CASRPTTVDTEAFF

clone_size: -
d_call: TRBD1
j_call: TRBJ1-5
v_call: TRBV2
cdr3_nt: TGTGCCAGCAGTGAGGATACAGGGGGCAATCAGCCCCAGCATTTT
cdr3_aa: CASSEDTGGNQPQHF

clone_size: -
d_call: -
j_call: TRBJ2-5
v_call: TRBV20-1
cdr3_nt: TGCAGTGCTACTTTTGAGACCCAGTACTTC
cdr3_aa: CSATFETQYF

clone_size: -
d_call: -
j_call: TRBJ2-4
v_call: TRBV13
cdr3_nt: TGTGCCAGCAGGCCGGCCGGGACCAAAAACATTCAGTACTTC
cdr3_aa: CASRPAGTKNIQYF

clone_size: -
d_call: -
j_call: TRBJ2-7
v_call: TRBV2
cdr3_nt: TGTGCCAGCAGTCAGCGCGGGGGCGGGGGCGAGCAGTACTTC
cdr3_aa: CASSQRGGGGEQYF

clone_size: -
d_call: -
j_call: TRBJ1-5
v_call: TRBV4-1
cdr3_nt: TGCGCCAGCAGCCTTGACGGCAATCAGCCCCAGCATTTT
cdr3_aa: CASSLDGNQPQHF

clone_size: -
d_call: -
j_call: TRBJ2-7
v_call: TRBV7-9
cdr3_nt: TGTGCCAGCAGCTTATCTACAGGGAGAGAGCAGTACTTC
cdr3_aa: CASSLSTGREQYF

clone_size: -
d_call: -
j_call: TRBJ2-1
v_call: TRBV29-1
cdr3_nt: TGCAGCGTTGACGGGGATAGCAATGAGCAGTTCTTC
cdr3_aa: CSVDGDSNEQFF